This TCR beta chain was sequenced for a study of T cell responses to AZD1222 COVID-19 vaccine. V dropped 3 bases and J dropped 2 bases, with 4 bases sitting between them. This CDR3 is built from 12 residues. Repertoires were generated with immunoSEQ multiplex PCR, while TCRdb's copy carries only in-frame clones and drops some. This repertoire shows roughly 100,000 clones, about nine tenths found once; its top ten account for roughly 8%. This clone showed up just a few times. The sequences come from peripheral blood, collected 28 days after the second AZD1222 dose. The chain couples TRBV12-3 or TRBV12-4 to TRBJ1-2; no reliable D call. This TCR came from an adult who received the AZD1222 COVID-19 vaccine. Here the CDR3 DNA reads TGTGCCAGCAGTTTGCAGAACTATGGCTACACCTTC. Translation gives CASSLQNYGYTF.